These 16 T cell receptor beta chains were sequenced from one sample in a study of CD8 T cells in Susac syndrome. With random hexamers, reverse transcription was performed on about 0.5 to 1 ug of RNA. TCRdb redid the calling of the immunoSEQ multiplex PCR reads with MiXCR, one entry per CDR3 protein. This table holds approximately 220,000 distinct CDR3 sequences, more than 85% found once. Sequencing was carried out using CD8+ T cells from PBMCs. These receptors originate from a human donor with multiple sclerosis.

Here the CDR3 reads CASSYPLPDLRDEQFF. CDR3 bases: TGTGCCAGCAGCTACCCCTTACCAGACCTACGCGATGAGCAGTTCTTC. The chain employs TRBV7-9 and TRBJ2-1; D is undetermined. Germline loops: CDR1 SEHNR, CDR2 FQNEAQ (reference sequence). Trimming pared 4 bases from V and 8 bases from J, leaving 21 bases between. The CDR3 loop spans 16 amino acids.

This sequence joins TRBV12-3 or TRBV12-4 and TRBJ1-3; perhaps TRBD1 as D (6 bases). V was clipped by 1 base and J by 4 bases, with 8 bases between them. The CDR3 length is 14 residues. The CDR3 protein is CASSLGTAGNTIYF. The CDR3 DNA reads as TGTGCCAGCAGTTTAGGGACAGCCGGAAACACCATATATTTT.

The chain joins TRBV7-9 to TRBJ2-5; 15 bases agree with TRBD2. V shed 5 bases and J 4 bases; nucleotides not matched to a gene: 8. CDR1 and CDR2 from the germline V gene are SEHNR and FQNEAQ (reference sequence). This CDR3 comprises 17 residues. The CDR3 sequence is CASSITLGLAGGETQYF. The DNA for the CDR3 is TGTGCCAGCAGCATCACCCTGGGACTAGCGGGAGGAGAGACCCAGTACTTC.

CDR3 DNA: TGTGCCAGTAGTTCTGGACTTTCCGATGAGCAGTTCTTC. It translates to CASSSGLSDEQFF. The chain employs TRBV19 and TRBJ2-1, with D possibly matching TRBD2 (5 bases). V gave up 5 bases and J gave up 8 bases, with 13 bases separating them. Per the germline V gene, CDR1 is LNHDA and CDR2 is SQIVND (reference sequence). The CDR3 has 13 amino acids.

The rearrangement joins TRBV20-1 to TRBJ2-5; D remains ambiguous. Germline V CDR1 and CDR2: DFQATT, SNEGSKA (reference sequence). The CDR3 covers 14 residues. V lost 0 bases and J lost 2, with 10 bases in between. This chain's CDR3 is CSARDSSGQETQYF. For the CDR3, the DNA is TGCAGTGCTAGAGATTCGTCCGGTCAAGAGACCCAGTACTTC.

The V call is TRBV30, the J call TRBJ2-3; D is possibly TRBD2 (6 bases). This CDR3 has 14 residues. The ends were cut back, 8 bases at V and 0 bases at J, with 15 bases in the middle. Germline lookup yields CDR1 GTSNPN and CDR2 SVGIG (reference sequence). In DNA, the CDR3 is TGTGCCGGGGCGGGGACCACGAGCACAGATACGCAGTATTTT. Its translation: CAGAGTTSTDTQYF.

The chain combines TRBV29-1 with TRBJ2-1; D unclear. Per the germline V gene, CDR1 is SQVTM and CDR2 is ANQGSEA. V lost 6 bases to trimming and J lost 6 bases, with 12 bases between them. This CDR3 region has 12 residues. CDR3 bases: TGCAGCGTGCTGACGGGTGGCAATGAGCAGTTCTTC. Translating it yields CSVLTGGNEQFF.

The chain employs TRBV12-3 or TRBV12-4 and TRBJ2-5, with 11 bases matching TRBD2. J lost 5 bases, V lost 3 bases, and 17 bases had no gene match. CDR3 size: 19 residues. The CDR3 loop reads CASSFMRLAGGVSLETQYF. The CDR3 DNA reads as TGTGCCAGCAGTTTTATGCGGCTAGCGGGGGGTGTTAGCCTGGAGACCCAGTACTTC.

The rearrangement uses TRBV3-1 and TRBJ2-7, with D tentatively TRBD2 (5 bases). Trimming shortened V by 3 bases and J by 3 bases, and 12 bases separated the two germline ends. Germline CDR1 reads LGHDT; CDR2 reads YNNKEL (reference sequence). This CDR3 is 14 amino acids long. The CDR3 bases are TGTGCCAGCAGCCAGAGGACTGGAAACTACGAGCAGTACTTC. It encodes CASSQRTGNYEQYF.

The chain uses TRBV9 and TRBJ1-2; 8 nucleotides match TRBD1. Per the germline V gene, CDR1 is SGDLS and CDR2 is YYNGEE. Unmatched junction bases numbered 17, after V lost 5 bases and J lost 5 bases. This CDR3 is built from 17 residues. CDR3 residues: CASSASFTGGEAYGYTF. The CDR3 bases are TGTGCCAGCAGTGCTTCCTTCACAGGGGGAGAAGCGTATGGCTACACCTTC.

The gene calls are TRBV4-3 and TRBJ1-1; 7 bases are shared with TRBD1. The CDR3 runs 14 residues. The V segment lost 2 bases and the J segment 4 bases; nucleotides outside the gene matches: 4. Germline CDR1 LGHNA, CDR2 YSLEER. This chain's CDR3 is CASSQYQGGTEAFF. CDR3 sequence (DNA): TGCGCCAGCAGCCAATATCAGGGGGGCACTGAAGCTTTCTTT.

This chain uses TRBV9 with TRBJ2-2; 9 bases are a match to TRBD1. The CDR3 totals 14 residues. The germline gives CDR1 SGDLS, CDR2 YYNGEE. V lost 6 bases, J lost 3 bases, and 3 bases stayed unmatched. The CDR3 sequence: CASNTGGYTGELFF. The CDR3 nucleotides are TGTGCCAGCAACACAGGGGGCTACACCGGGGAGCTGTTTTTT.

Only one count was recorded for this clonotype. The CDR3 sequence is CASSNRGGGTDTQYF. The DNA for the CDR3 is TGTGCCAGCAGCAATCGGGGGGGCGGCACAGATACGCAGTATTTT. The chain uses TRBV5-6 and TRBJ2-3, with 8 bases aligning to TRBD2. The CDR3 runs 15 residues. Germline CDR1 is SGHDT and CDR2 is YYEEEE. The V segment lost 4 bases and the J segment 1 base; nucleotides outside the gene matches: 5.

This chain connects TRBV13 to TRBJ2-7; TRBD2 aligns across 11 bases. Germline V gives CDR1 PRHDT, CDR2 FYEKMQ (reference sequence). CDR3 length equals 15 residues. The V gene end was trimmed by 3 bases and the J gene end by 4 bases; junction bases not matched to a gene: 5. The CDR3 sequence is CASSFGTSGIYEQYF. The CDR3 coding sequence is TGTGCCAGCAGCTTCGGGACTAGCGGAATATACGAGCAGTACTTC.

The V and J genes are TRBV7-9 and TRBJ2-2; D is undetermined. There are 12 residues in the CDR3. Germline V gives CDR1 SEHNR, CDR2 FQNEAQ (reference sequence). V lost 5 bases and J lost 5, with 6 bases in between. Here the CDR3 reads CASSETTGELFF. The CDR3 DNA reads as TGTGCCAGCAGCGAGACAACCGGGGAGCTGTTTTTT. Variable domain in full (rest from reference TRBV7-9 and TRBJ2-2): DTGVSQNPRHKITKRGQNVTFRCDPISEHNRLYWYRQTLGQGPEFLTYFQNEAQLEKSRLLSDRFSAERPKGSFSTLEIQRTEQGDSAMYLCASSETTGELFFGEGSRLTVL.

The chain joins TRBV20-1 to TRBJ1-1; possible D gene TRBD1, 6 bases. Between the trimmed V and J ends, which lost 5 bases and 1 base, there was a span of 11 bases. The CDR3 runs 13 residues. The germline V gene has CDR1 DFQATT and CDR2 SNEGSKA (reference sequence). CDR3 protein: CSALQGGNTEAFF. The CDR3 DNA follows: TGCAGTGCTTTACAGGGCGGGAACACTGAAGCTTTCTTT.